This TCR beta chain was sequenced in a study of identical twins. Notes on the study in general: Reduced insertions were recorded for abundant cord blood beta clonotypes, with no such pattern in memory repertoires.

Per the germline V gene, CDR1 is DFQATT and CDR2 is SNEGSKA (reference sequence). There are 14 residues in the CDR3. V was cut by 6 bases and J by 0 bases, with 14 bases left in between. Worth noting for this clonotype: Its specificity is unknown.

cDNA carried unique molecular identifiers, and a universal primer site was added by template switching. TCRdb re-analysed the 5' RACE reads in MiXCR, keeping a single row per CDR3 protein. The repertoire holds approximately 890,000 distinct CDR3 sequences, with around an eighth as singletons. The same sample was also used in a study of yellow fever vaccine responses in identical twins.

Sequenced material: PBMCs. This chain connects TRBV20-1 to TRBJ1-2; D is perhaps TRBD1 (6 bases). The clonotype was recovered from a woman between 18 and 30 years old in good health. The CDR3 is CSARTRDTNYGYTF. CDR3 coding DNA: TGCAGTGCGAGGACCCGGGACACTAACTATGGCTACACCTTC.